These T cell receptor beta chains were read from a single sample in a study of cytomegalovirus exposure and HLA in healthy donors. TCRdb's copy holds only in-frame clones and misses some; the assay was immunoSEQ multiplex PCR. The repertoire holds around 150,000 clones, with 65% to 70% as singletons. The sequenced material came from PBMCs. These receptors all stem from a human donor in good health. Both conserved end residues are part of each CDR3. The D gene is left open where the match is weak. Size is stated for part of the rows, as once, few or many counts, or as a class when the clone is expanded.

v_call,j_call,d_call,clone_size,cdr3_nt,cdr3_aa
TRBV5-5,TRBJ2-7,TRBD1,-,TGTGCCAGCAGACCAGGGACAGGGGGTACCCTCTCCTACGAGCAGTACTTC,CASRPGTGGTLSYEQYF
TRBV19,TRBJ2-2,TRBD1,-,TGTGCCAGTAGTATTGAGACAGGGTCTGCCGGGGAGCTGTTTTTT,CASSIETGSAGELFF
TRBV9,TRBJ2-1,TRBD2,-,TGTGCCAGCAGCGTTAGCGGGAGGGCTTGGGAGCAGTTCTTC,CASSVSGRAWEQFF
TRBV5-6,TRBJ1-5,-,-,TGTGCCAGCAGAGATACGGCAGGCCTGGGTCAGCCCCAGCATTTT,CASRDTAGLGQPQHF
TRBV7-7,TRBJ2-2,TRBD2,few,TGTGCTAGCAGCTTAGGCTACTCTAGCGGGAGCGGCACCGGGGAGCTGTTTTTT,CASSLGYSSGSGTGELFF
TRBV5-1,TRBJ1-2,-,-,TGCGCCAGCAGCTTGGGCGGGACGGAGTATGGCTACACCTTC,CASSLGGTEYGYTF
TRBV5-1,TRBJ2-2,TRBD1,-,TGCGCCAGCAGCTTGGTCGACAGGGTCGTCACCGGGGAGCTGTTTTTT,CASSLVDRVVTGELFF
TRBV11-3,TRBJ1-1,-,-,TGTGCCAGCAGCAAAGGGGGGGTGGGGAACACTGAAGCTTTCTTT,CASSKGGVGNTEAFF
TRBV19,TRBJ2-7,TRBD2,-,TGTGCCAGTAGCCCTGGCGGGAGATCCTACGAGCAGTACTTC,CASSPGGRSYEQYF
TRBV25-1,TRBJ2-3,TRBD2,-,TGTGCCAGCAGTCGGACTAGCGGGAGTAAGGATACGCAGTATTTT,CASSRTSGSKDTQYF
TRBV7-6,TRBJ2-5,TRBD2,-,TGTGCCAGCAGCCCCCAGCGGGAGGGCCCCGGGGAGACCCAGTACTTC,CASSPQREGPGETQYF
TRBV7-6,TRBJ2-7,TRBD2,-,TGTGCCAGCAGCCTCGGCAAGCGGGGGCCCTACGAGCAGTACTTC,CASSLGKRGPYEQYF
TRBV10-3,TRBJ1-4,-,few,TGTGCCATCAGTGACGGTGCAACTAATGAAAAACTGTTTTTT,CAISDGATNEKLFF
TRBV18,TRBJ2-7,-,-,TGTGCCAGCTCACCCGAGTCGCTGATGGAGCAGTACTTC,CASSPESLMEQYF
TRBV2,TRBJ1-5,-,few,TGTGCCAGCAGTGAACGACAGACTCTCAATCAGCCCCAGCATTTT,CASSERQTLNQPQHF
TRBV5-1,TRBJ2-7,TRBD1,-,TGCGCCAGCAGCAGATCGGGACAGGGCAGAACTTACGAGCAGTACTTC,CASSRSGQGRTYEQYF
TRBV7-9,TRBJ1-4,TRBD1,-,TGTGCCAGCAGCACTGCACCGGGACAGGGCAATGAAAAACTGTTTTTT,CASSTAPGQGNEKLFF
TRBV2,TRBJ2-2,-,few,TGTGCCAGCGGCGTCAGACAAACGAACACCGGGGAGCTGTTTTTT,CASGVRQTNTGELFF
TRBV4-1,TRBJ2-7,TRBD2,-,TGCGCCAGCAGCCTGACTAGCGGGAGTCGGACCGAGCAGTACTTC,CASSLTSGSRTEQYF
TRBV7-8,TRBJ1-5,TRBD1,few,TGTGCCAGCAGCTCCCCCCGGGACAGGGGCTTCTATAGCAATCAGCCCCAGCATTTT,CASSSPRDRGFYSNQPQHF
TRBV18,TRBJ2-5,TRBD1,-,TGTGCCAGCTCATCACAGGGGGCCGGGAAAGAGACCCAGTACTTC,CASSSQGAGKETQYF
TRBV19,TRBJ1-4,-,-,TGTGCCAGTCAGGAGGGGTCTAATGAAAAACTGTTTTTT,CASQEGSNEKLFF
TRBV28,TRBJ1-1,TRBD1,-,TGTGCCAGCAGTACCTACAGGGGGGAGAACACTGAAGCTTTCTTT,CASSTYRGENTEAFF
TRBV19,TRBJ1-5,-,few,TGTGCCAGTAGAACACAGGGTAATCAGCCCCAGCATTTT,CASRTQGNQPQHF
TRBV5-1,TRBJ2-3,TRBD2,few,TGCGCCAGCAGCGACGGGACTAGCGGGATTCCGGATACGCAGTATTTT,CASSDGTSGIPDTQYF
TRBV5-6,TRBJ2-3,TRBD1,-,TGTGCCAGCAGCCTCCTGGGTTGGGGTCAGGGGGATTCAGATACGCAGTATTTT,CASSLLGWGQGDSDTQYF
TRBV19,TRBJ1-5,-,-,TGTGCCAGTAGCGACAGGAGGAATCAGCCCCAGCATTTT,CASSDRRNQPQHF
TRBV5-1,TRBJ1-1,-,-,TGCGCCAGCAGGCGGGACTCCGAGCCGAACACTGAAGCTTTCTTT,CASRRDSEPNTEAFF
TRBV6-1,TRBJ2-2,-,-,TGTGCCAGCAGTGAAGCTGTTCCGGCTAGCATGAACACCGGGGAGCTGTTTTTT,CASSEAVPASMNTGELFF
TRBV6-4,TRBJ2-2,-,-,TGTGCCAGCAGTGACTCAGGAGGGGCCGGGGAGCTGTTTTTT,CASSDSGGAGELFF
TRBV5-1,TRBJ2-1,-,-,TGCGCCAGCAGCCAACAACTAGACAATGAGCAGTTCTTC,CASSQQLDNEQFF
TRBV7-8,TRBJ2-7,TRBD2,-,TGTGCCAGCACAACGAGTAGCGGGAGCTACGAGCAGTACTTC,CASTTSSGSYEQYF
TRBV11-2,TRBJ1-3,-,-,TGTGCCAGCAGCCTCTCGACAACTAGGGGAAACACCATATATTTT,CASSLSTTRGNTIYF
TRBV7-9,TRBJ2-1,TRBD2,few,TGTGCCAGCAGCCTCGGGACTAGCGGAGTGGAGCAGTTCTTC,CASSLGTSGVEQFF
TRBV2,TRBJ2-3,TRBD2,-,TGTGCCAGTCCGACTAGCGGGAGATCAGATACGCAGTATTTT,CASPTSGRSDTQYF
TRBV6-1,TRBJ2-4,-,-,TGTGCCAGCGGTAGGTCGGAACACCCGGGAAACATTCAGTACTTC,CASGRSEHPGNIQYF
TRBV20-1,TRBJ2-3,-,-,TGCAGTGCTAGTATTTCAGATACGCAGTATTTT,CSASISDTQYF
TRBV19,TRBJ1-2,-,-,TGTGCCAGTACCCAACGGGGTGACTATGGCTACACCTTC,CASTQRGDYGYTF
TRBV18,TRBJ2-1,TRBD2,few,TGTGCCAGCTCGCTGGGACTAGCGGGAGCGATGGGTGAGCAGTTCTTC,CASSLGLAGAMGEQFF
TRBV28,TRBJ2-7,TRBD2,-,TGTGCCAGCAGTTTGGCTAGCGGGAGGGGGACCTACGAGCAGTACTTC,CASSLASGRGTYEQYF
TRBV19,TRBJ1-5,-,once,TGTGCCAGTAGTGAGCGGCCTAACCATCAGCCCCAGCATTTT,CASSERPNHQPQHF
TRBV27,TRBJ2-7,TRBD2,few,TGTGCCAGCAGGGTAGCGGGAGGAGTCTACGAGCAGTACTTC,CASRVAGGVYEQYF
TRBV5-4,TRBJ2-7,TRBD1,-,TGTGCCAGCAGCACCGCCGGGACAGGGGGACATACCTACGAGCAGTACTTC,CASSTAGTGGHTYEQYF
TRBV6-5,TRBJ2-7,TRBD1,-,TGTGCCAGCAGTTACTCCGGGGACAGGGTCTACTACGAGCAGTACTTC,CASSYSGDRVYYEQYF
TRBV7-9,TRBJ2-3,TRBD1,few,TGTGCCAGCAGCGCCTCTGGGGGACAGGGAGGTACAGATACGCAGTATTTT,CASSASGGQGGTDTQYF
TRBV7-3,TRBJ2-1,TRBD2,-,TGTGCCAGCAGCTTAACCCTAGCGGGATACAATGAGCAGTTCTTC,CASSLTLAGYNEQFF
TRBV6-5,TRBJ1-1,-,-,TGTGCCAGCTTTCCAGGGGAACACACTGAAGCTTTCTTT,CASFPGEHTEAFF
TRBV6-1,TRBJ2-3,-,-,TGTGCCATCCCGGGATTCACAGATACGCAGTATTTT,CAIPGFTDTQYF
TRBV15,TRBJ2-1,TRBD1,once,TGTGCCACCAGCAGGTCGTTGGGGACAGGGGGCGGGGATGAGCAGTTCTTC,CATSRSLGTGGGDEQFF
TRBV7-3,TRBJ2-2,-,-,TGTGCCAGCAGCTTAAGGGCCTGGGAGGATACCGGGGAGCTGTTTTTT,CASSLRAWEDTGELFF
TRBV5-1,TRBJ2-1,TRBD2,-,TGCGCCAGCAGCCCGCTAGCGGGAAATAGCGGTGAGCAGTTCTTC,CASSPLAGNSGEQFF
TRBV7-7,TRBJ2-7,-,-,TGTGCCAGCAGCCCCTCTGGTCATGCGTACGAGCAGTACTTC,CASSPSGHAYEQYF
TRBV19,TRBJ2-5,TRBD2,-,TGTGCCAGTAGTATCTCAGCGGGAGTTGGAGAGACCCAGTACTTC,CASSISAGVGETQYF